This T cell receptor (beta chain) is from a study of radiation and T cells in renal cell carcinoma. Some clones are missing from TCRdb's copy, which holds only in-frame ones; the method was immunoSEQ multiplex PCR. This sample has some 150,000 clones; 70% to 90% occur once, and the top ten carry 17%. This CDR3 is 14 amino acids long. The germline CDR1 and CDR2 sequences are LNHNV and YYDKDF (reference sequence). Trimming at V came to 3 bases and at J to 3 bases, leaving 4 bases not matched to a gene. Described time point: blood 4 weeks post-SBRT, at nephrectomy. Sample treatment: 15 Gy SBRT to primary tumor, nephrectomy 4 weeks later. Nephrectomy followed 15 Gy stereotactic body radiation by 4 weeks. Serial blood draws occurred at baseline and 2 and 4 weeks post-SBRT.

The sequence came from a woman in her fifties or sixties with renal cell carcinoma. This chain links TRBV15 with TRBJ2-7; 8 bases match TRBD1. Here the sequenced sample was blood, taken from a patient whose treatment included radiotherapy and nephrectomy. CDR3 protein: CATSSDRGGYEQYF. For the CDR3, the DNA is TGTGCCACCAGCAGTGACAGGGGAGGCTACGAGCAGTACTTC.